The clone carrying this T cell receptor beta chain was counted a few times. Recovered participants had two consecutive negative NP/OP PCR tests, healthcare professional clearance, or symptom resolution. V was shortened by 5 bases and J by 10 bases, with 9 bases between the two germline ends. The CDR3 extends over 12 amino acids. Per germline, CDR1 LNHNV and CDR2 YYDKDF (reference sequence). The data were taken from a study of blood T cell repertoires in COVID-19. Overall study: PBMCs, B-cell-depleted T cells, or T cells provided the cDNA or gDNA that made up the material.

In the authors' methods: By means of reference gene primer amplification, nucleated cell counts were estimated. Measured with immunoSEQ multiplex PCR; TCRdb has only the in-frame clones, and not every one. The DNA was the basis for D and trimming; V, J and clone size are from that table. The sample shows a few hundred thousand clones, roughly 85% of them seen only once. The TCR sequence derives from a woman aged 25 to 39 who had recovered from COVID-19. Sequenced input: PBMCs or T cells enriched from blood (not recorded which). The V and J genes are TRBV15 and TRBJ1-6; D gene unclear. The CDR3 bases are TGTGCCACCAGCGGCACCACGTCACCCCTCCACTTT. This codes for CATSGTTSPLHF.